The TCR beta chain under discussion was sequenced for a study of cytomegalovirus exposure and HLA in healthy donors. The V gene's germline CDR1 is MNHEY and CDR2 SMNVEV (reference sequence). This CDR3 is 13 amino acids long. The study, taken as a whole, reports: Donor immune exposure was known only as CMV serostatus. A cluster of highly shared sequence variants was likely a sequencing artifact. Exclusion applied to some V segments, including TRBV6-2 and TRBV6-3, as they were indistinguishable.

Comment on this clone: Its matching antigen is unknown.

PCR amplification relied on 60 Vbeta primers (plus 13 Jbeta primers). This table comes from immunoSEQ multiplex PCR, and its TCRdb copy is limited to in-frame clones, with some not included. The profile shows about 140,000 clones, 70% to 80% of them singletons. J is TRBJ2-5 and V is TRBV27; D may be TRBD2 (7 bases). Near its end, the DNA agrees better with TRBJ2-7, so the J call may be wrong. The clonotype was recovered from a young woman in good health and CMV-seropositive. The sample was PBMCs. CDR3 coding DNA: TGTGCCAGCTCCGGGGGGCAGGTCTCCGAGCAGTACTTC. This translates into CASSGGQVSEQYF.